These 21 T cell receptor beta chains originate from one sample sequenced in a study of long-term antiretroviral therapy in people with HIV. They ran version v3.0 of the immunoSEQ assay at survey level. Here immunoSEQ multiplex PCR was the method, and the copy in TCRdb shows in-frame clones only, minus some. The data hold fewer than 25,000 clones, with 80% to 90% observed a single time. The sample in question was unsorted PBMCs, obtained 1.2 years after starting antiretroviral therapy. The receptor source for this set is a man over 45 with HIV.

The J gene is TRBJ2-7, the V gene TRBV11-2; D gene ambiguous. CDR1 SGHAT and CDR2 FQNNGV come from the germline V gene. Trimming left V 2 bases short and J 1 base short, with 6 bases between. The CDR3 runs to 13 residues. The CDR3 spells CASSLQTSYEQYF. The CDR3 region has the DNA TGTGCCAGCAGCTTACAGACGTCCTACGAGCAGTACTTC.

The rearrangement uses TRBV18 and TRBJ1-1; D uncertain. The CDR3 runs to 13 residues. CDR1 and CDR2 (germline): KGHSH, LQKENI. Trimming removed 0 bases at V and 5 bases at J, with 7 bases between. DNA for the CDR3: TGTGCCAGCTCACCACCGGGGAGGACTGAAGCTTTCTTT. Protein sequence: CASSPPGRTEAFF.

The V gene is TRBV7-2, the J gene TRBJ2-7; possible D gene TRBD2, 7 bases. Germline values: CDR1 SGHTA, CDR2 FQGNSA. V was clipped by 5 bases and J by 6 bases, with 23 bases between them. The CDR3 loop spans 16 amino acids. The CDR3 DNA sequence: TGTGCCAGCAGCCCGTTGGGGAGGGGGGGACACATCGAGCAGTACTTC. As protein: CASSPLGRGGHIEQYF.

This clone was seen more than once but under ten times. The chain is built from TRBV7-9 and TRBJ1-1; no firm D call. Germline assignment: CDR1 SEHNR and CDR2 FQNEAQ (reference sequence). The CDR3 covers 10 residues. Trimming removed 3 bases from V and 4 bases from J, with 0 bases in between. This CDR3 reads CASSFTEAFF. The CDR3 DNA reads as TGTGCCAGCAGCTTCACTGAAGCTTTCTTT.

This chain connects TRBV29-1 to TRBJ1-2; 8 nucleotides line up with TRBD1. With 8 bases clipped from V and 2 bases from J, the junction kept 13 bases outside the gene matches. This CDR3 has 15 residues. Per germline, CDR1 SQVTM and CDR2 ANQGSEA. The CDR3 DNA reads TGCAGCACAAATGAGGGGAGACAGGGGAACTATGGCTACACCTTC. Protein: CSTNEGRQGNYGYTF.

The CDR3 reads CASSKGGPANYGYTF. The CDR3, as DNA: TGTGCCAGTAGTAAGGGGGGGCCGGCTAACTATGGCTACACCTTC. The J gene is TRBJ1-2, the V gene TRBV19, with D possibly matching TRBD1 (6 bases). The V gene lost 4 bases and the J gene lost 0 bases, with 12 bases spanning the gap. Germline V lookup: CDR1 LNHDA, CDR2 SQIVND (reference sequence). This CDR3 contains 15 residues.

For the CDR3, the DNA is TGCGCCAGCAGCCACCCGACAGGGGGCGCGGACAATGAGCAGTTCTTC. This encodes CASSHPTGGADNEQFF. The chain joins TRBV4-3 to TRBJ2-1, with TRBD1 matching over 10 bases. The CDR3 is made up of 16 amino acids. Trimming cost V 3 bases and J 5 bases; bases outside gene matches: 7. Germline V gene sequence: CDR1 LGHNA, CDR2 YSLEER.

The chain recombines TRBV29-1 with TRBJ2-3; either TRBD1 or TRBD2 may supply D (6 bases each). The V gene lost 5 bases and the J gene lost 3 bases, with 18 bases spanning the gap. Germline-derived CDR1 and CDR2 are SQVTM and ANQGSEA. The CDR3 is 15 residues long. The CDR3 DNA is TGCAGCGTTCAAGGGGGTGGGGCGGGGACAGATACGCAGTATTTT. It encodes CSVQGGGAGTDTQYF.

The chain employs TRBV7-9 and TRBJ2-5; TRBD1 agrees at 7 bases. Germline V gene data show CDR1 as SEHNR and CDR2 as FQNEAQ (reference sequence). The V gene end was trimmed by 5 bases and the J gene end by 6 bases; junction bases not matched to a gene: 12. The CDR3 sequence is 15 residues long. CDR3 in amino acids: CASSPAGTAPQTQYF. CDR3 sequence (DNA): TGTGCCAGCAGCCCCGCAGGGACAGCCCCTCAGACCCAGTACTTC.

V is TRBV7-9 and J is TRBJ2-7; D tentatively fits TRBD1 or TRBD2 (5 bases each). The V end was cut by 6 bases, the J end by 3 bases, with 15 bases between. The germline V gene encodes CDR1 SEHNR and CDR2 FQNEAQ (reference sequence). The CDR3 is 14 amino acids. CDR3 amino acids: CASRAPGPGYEQYF. CDR3 DNA sequence: TGTGCCAGCAGGGCCCCGGGACCGGGCTACGAGCAGTACTTC.

CDR3 protein: CASSRQGGNEQFF. CDR3 sequence (DNA): TGTGCCAGCAGCCGACAGGGGGGAAATGAGCAGTTCTTC. The chain couples TRBV6-5 to TRBJ2-1, with 9 bases identical to TRBD1. V was pared by 6 bases and J by 7 bases, with 4 bases of the junction left unmatched. This CDR3 is 13 amino acids long. CDR1 MNHEY and CDR2 SVGAGI come from the germline V gene.

The CDR3 DNA sequence: TGTGCCAGCAGTCGAGTGGATCGCGGGAACACTGAAGCTTTCTTT. This sequence encodes CASSRVDRGNTEAFF. The genes are TRBV6-5 and TRBJ1-1; no clear D gene. The CDR3 length is 15 residues. Trimming removed 5 bases at V and 1 base at J, with 14 bases between. The germline V gene has CDR1 MNHEY and CDR2 SVGAGI.

CDR3 loop: CASSSHNAGTPYEQYF. CDR3 in DNA: TGTGCCAGCAGTTCACATAATGCGGGGACCCCCTACGAGCAGTACTTC. V usage is TRBV28 and J usage is TRBJ2-7, with D perhaps matching TRBD2 (6 bases). CDR3 size: 16 residues. CDR1 and CDR2 (germline): MDHEN, SYDVKM. The ends were cut back, 4 bases at V and 2 bases at J, with 18 bases in the middle.

This chain uses TRBV2 with TRBJ2-1; D may be TRBD1 (5 bases). CDR3 length equals 11 residues. Trimming removed 9 bases at V and 7 bases at J, with 10 bases between. Germline V gene data show CDR1 as SNHLY and CDR2 as FYNNEI. CDR3 amino acids: CASKTVNEQFF. Written as DNA, the CDR3 is TGTGCCAGTAAGACAGTAAATGAGCAGTTCTTC.

The rearrangement uses TRBV28 and TRBJ2-1; D is perhaps TRBD1 (5 bases). Deletions cut 6 bases from V and 10 bases from J, with 16 bases between. The germline CDR1 and CDR2 sequences are MDHEN and SYDVKM. CDR3 size: 13 residues. The CDR3 here is CASSPRRTGEQFF. The CDR3 coding sequence is TGTGCCAGCAGCCCACGTCGAACAGGCGAGCAGTTCTTC.

This clone was seen a single time. The V gene is TRBV18, the J gene TRBJ2-5; D remains ambiguous. This CDR3 spans 13 amino acids. V was trimmed by 0 bases and J by 5 bases, leaving 7 bases between them. Germline CDR1 and CDR2: KGHSH and LQKENI. The CDR3 region is CASSPPVRETQYF. CDR3 nucleotide sequence: TGTGCCAGCTCACCACCGGTTAGGGAGACCCAGTACTTC.

The chain uses TRBV7-2 and TRBJ1-1, with D maybe TRBD1 (5 bases). V was cut by 3 bases and J by 2 bases, with 7 bases left in between. The CDR3 length is 13 residues. Germline V gene sequence: CDR1 SGHTA, CDR2 FQGNSA. CDR3 loop: CASSFRGNTEAFF. CDR3 coding DNA: TGTGCCAGCAGCTTTAGGGGAAACACTGAAGCTTTCTTT.

This chain connects TRBV7-9 to TRBJ2-7; TRBD1 agrees at 8 bases. Germline V gene lookup returns CDR1 SEHNR and CDR2 FQNEAQ (reference sequence). The junction had 0 bases not matched to a gene; V was cut back by 3 bases and J by 5 bases. The length of the CDR3 is 12 residues. CDR3 sequence: CASSLTGDEQYF. The CDR3 coding sequence is TGTGCCAGCAGCTTGACAGGGGACGAGCAGTACTTC.

The V call is TRBV27, the J call TRBJ1-4; D is perhaps TRBD1 (6 bases). The CDR3 spans 14 residues. V lost 6 bases, J lost 6 bases, and 14 bases lay in between. Per the germline V gene, CDR1 is MNHEY and CDR2 is SMNVEV (reference sequence). The CDR3 region is CASRYREADEKLFF. CDR3 nucleotides: TGTGCCAGCAGGTACAGGGAAGCCGATGAAAAACTGTTTTTT.

This clone was detected only a few times. The chain links TRBV4-2 to TRBJ2-7, with D tentatively TRBD2 (6 bases). From germline, CDR1 is LGHNA and CDR2 YNFKEQ. V was shortened by 1 base and J by 0 bases, with 13 bases between the two germline ends. This CDR3 has 16 residues. The CDR3: CASSQGLAPSSYEQYF. The CDR3 DNA follows: TGTGCCAGCAGCCAAGGCCTAGCGCCTAGCTCCTACGAGCAGTACTTC.

V is TRBV9 and J is TRBJ1-2; maybe TRBD1 (6 bases). Trimming cost V 0 bases and J 3 bases, with 6 bases left between them. CDR3 length: 13 residues. Germline V gives CDR1 SGDLS, CDR2 YYNGEE. The CDR3 spells CASSVGQDYGYTF. The CDR3 nucleotides are TGTGCCAGCAGCGTAGGACAGGACTATGGCTACACCTTC.